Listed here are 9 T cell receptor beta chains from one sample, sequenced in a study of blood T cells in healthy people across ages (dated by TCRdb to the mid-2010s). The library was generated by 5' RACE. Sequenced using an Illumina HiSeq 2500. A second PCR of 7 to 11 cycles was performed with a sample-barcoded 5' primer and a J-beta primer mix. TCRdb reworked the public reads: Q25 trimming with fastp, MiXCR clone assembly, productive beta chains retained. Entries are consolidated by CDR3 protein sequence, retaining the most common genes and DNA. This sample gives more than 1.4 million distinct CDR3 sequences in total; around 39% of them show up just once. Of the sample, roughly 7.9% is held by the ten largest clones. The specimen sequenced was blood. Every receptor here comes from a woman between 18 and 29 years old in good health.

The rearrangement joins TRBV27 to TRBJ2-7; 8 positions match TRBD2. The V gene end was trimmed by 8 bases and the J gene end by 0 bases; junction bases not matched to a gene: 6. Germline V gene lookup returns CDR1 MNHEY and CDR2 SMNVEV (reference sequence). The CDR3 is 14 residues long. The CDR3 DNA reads TGTGCCAGCCACGCGCTAGCGGGCTCCTACGAGCAGTACTTC. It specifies CASHALAGSYEQYF.

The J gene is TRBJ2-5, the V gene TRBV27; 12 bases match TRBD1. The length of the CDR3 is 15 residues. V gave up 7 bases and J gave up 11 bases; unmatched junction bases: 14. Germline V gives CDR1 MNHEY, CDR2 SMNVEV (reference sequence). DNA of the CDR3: TGTGCCAGCACTCTCAAGGGGACAGGGGGCTACAAGCAGTACTTC. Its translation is CASTLKGTGGYKQYF.

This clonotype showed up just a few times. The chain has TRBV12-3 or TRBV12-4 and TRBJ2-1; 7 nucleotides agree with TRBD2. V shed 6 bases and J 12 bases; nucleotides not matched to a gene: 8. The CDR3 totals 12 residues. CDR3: CASSAKREGQFF. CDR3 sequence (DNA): TGTGCCAGCAGCGCTAAGCGGGAAGGGCAGTTCTTC.

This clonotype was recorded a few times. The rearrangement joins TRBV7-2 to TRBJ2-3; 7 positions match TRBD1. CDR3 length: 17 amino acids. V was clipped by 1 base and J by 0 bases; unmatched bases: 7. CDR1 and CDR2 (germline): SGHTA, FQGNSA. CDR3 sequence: CASSLGVRGQSTDTQYF. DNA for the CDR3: TGTGCCAGCAGCTTAGGGGTCCGGGGACAGAGCACAGATACGCAGTATTTT.

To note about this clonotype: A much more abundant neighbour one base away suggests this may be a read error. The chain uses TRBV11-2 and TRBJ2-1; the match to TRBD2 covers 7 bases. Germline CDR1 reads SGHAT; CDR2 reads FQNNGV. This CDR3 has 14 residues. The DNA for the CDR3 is TGTGCCTGCAGCCTTTCCGGGACTAACAATGAGCAGTTCTTC. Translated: CACSLSGTNNEQFF.

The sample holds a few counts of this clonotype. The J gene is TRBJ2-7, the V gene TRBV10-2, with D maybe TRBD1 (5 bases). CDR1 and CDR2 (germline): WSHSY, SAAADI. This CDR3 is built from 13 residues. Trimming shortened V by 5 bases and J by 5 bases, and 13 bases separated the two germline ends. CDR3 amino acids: CASSRAGYNEQYF. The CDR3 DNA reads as TGCGCCAGCAGTAGGGCAGGGTACAACGAGCAGTACTTC.

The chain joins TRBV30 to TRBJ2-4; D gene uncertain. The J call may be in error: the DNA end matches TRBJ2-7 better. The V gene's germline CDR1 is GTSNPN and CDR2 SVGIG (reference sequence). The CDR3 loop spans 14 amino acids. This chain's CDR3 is CAWDNHWELYEQYF. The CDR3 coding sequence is TGTGCCTGGGATAACCACTGGGAACTCTACGAGCAGTACTTC.

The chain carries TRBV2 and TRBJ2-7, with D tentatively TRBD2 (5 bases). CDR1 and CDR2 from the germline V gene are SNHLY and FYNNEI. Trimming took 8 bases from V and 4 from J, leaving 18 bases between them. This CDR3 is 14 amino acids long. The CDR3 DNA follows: TGTGCCAGCCGGAATGCAGCAGGCGGGTACGAGCAGTACTTC. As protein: CASRNAAGGYEQYF. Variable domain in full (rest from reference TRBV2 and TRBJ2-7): EPEVTQTPSHQVTQMGQEVILRCVPISNHLYFYWYRQILGQKVEFLVSFYNNEISEKSEIFDDQFSVERPDGSNFTLKIRSTKLEDSAMYFCASRNAAGGYEQYFGPGTRLTVT.

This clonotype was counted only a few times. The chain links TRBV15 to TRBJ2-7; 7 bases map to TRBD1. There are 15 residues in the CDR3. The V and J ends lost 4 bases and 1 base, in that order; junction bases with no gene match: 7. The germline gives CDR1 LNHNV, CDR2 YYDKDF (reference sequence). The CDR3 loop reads CATSNRQGPSYEQYF. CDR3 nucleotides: TGTGCCACCAGCAACCGACAGGGTCCTTCCTACGAGCAGTACTTC.